A selection of T cell receptor beta chains follows, all from one sample in a study of control samples from healthy donors and cancer patients. Only in-frame clones appear in the TCRdb table, and some are missing; sequencing was by immunoSEQ multiplex PCR. The table shows approximately 170,000 clones, with more than 85% occurring only once. The sample consisted of blood. The receptors come from a woman in her 30s in good health. Both conserved end residues are part of each CDR3. Each record gives: V gene, J gene, clone size, D gene, CDR3 DNA, CDR3 protein. The D gene is left open where the match is weak. Only part of the rows carry a size: once, few, many, or a class if the clone is expanded.

V gene: TRBV27; J gene: TRBJ2-7; clone size: NA; D gene: TRBD2; CDR3 DNA: TGTGCCAGCAGCCTCTTTTCCGGGACTAGCTCCTACGAGCAGTACTTC; CDR3 protein: CASSLFSGTSSYEQYF
V gene: TRBV7-3; J gene: TRBJ2-3; clone size: NA; D gene: TRBD2; CDR3 DNA: TGTGCCAGCAGTCCCACTAGCGGGAGGGATACGCAGTATTTT; CDR3 protein: CASSPTSGRDTQYF
V gene: TRBV6-2/TRBV6-3; J gene: TRBJ2-5; clone size: NA; D gene: NA; CDR3 DNA: TGTGCCAGCAGCGAGATAGGAGGAGAGACCCAGTACTTC; CDR3 protein: CASSEIGGETQYF
V gene: TRBV7-9; J gene: TRBJ2-1; clone size: NA; D gene: NA; CDR3 DNA: TGTGCCAGCAGCCGAAGAGGCAATGAGCAGTTCTTC; CDR3 protein: CASSRRGNEQFF
V gene: TRBV5-1; J gene: TRBJ2-7; clone size: NA; D gene: NA; CDR3 DNA: TGCGCCAGCGCCTCTGGGGACCACCCGGGCGAGCAGTACTTC; CDR3 protein: CASASGDHPGEQYF
V gene: TRBV30; J gene: TRBJ2-1; clone size: NA; D gene: TRBD2; CDR3 DNA: TGTGCCTGGAGTGTCTTGCTAGCGGGAATCAATGAGCAGTTCTTC; CDR3 protein: CAWSVLLAGINEQFF
V gene: TRBV3-1/TRBV3-2; J gene: TRBJ2-2; clone size: NA; D gene: NA; CDR3 DNA: TGTGCCAGCAGCCAAGAAACTAGCCACGGGGAGCTGTTTTTT; CDR3 protein: CASSQETSHGELFF
V gene: TRBV4-2; J gene: TRBJ2-2; clone size: NA; D gene: NA; CDR3 DNA: TGTGCCAGCAGCCAAGTGATGGCGGGGCTGAACACCGGGGAGCTGTTTTTT; CDR3 protein: CASSQVMAGLNTGELFF
V gene: TRBV7-6; J gene: TRBJ2-3; clone size: NA; D gene: NA; CDR3 DNA: TGTGCCAGCAGCTCCCGGGACTCCTCCACAGATACGCAGTATTTT; CDR3 protein: CASSSRDSSTDTQYF
V gene: TRBV4-3; J gene: TRBJ1-4; clone size: once; D gene: NA; CDR3 DNA: TGCGCCAGCAGCCAAGTCCGGATTGGGACAACTTTTTTGTTTTTT; CDR3 protein: CASSQVRIGTTFLFF
V gene: TRBV19; J gene: TRBJ1-1; clone size: NA; D gene: NA; CDR3 DNA: TGTGCCAGTAGTATGGGAACCAGAGGTGACACTGAAGCTTTCTTT; CDR3 protein: CASSMGTRGDTEAFF
V gene: TRBV4-2; J gene: TRBJ1-4; clone size: once; D gene: NA; CDR3 DNA: TGTGCCAGCAGCCAAGAAGCGGGGATCCCTGCAACTAATGAAAAACTGTTTTTT; CDR3 protein: CASSQEAGIPATNEKLFF
V gene: TRBV28; J gene: TRBJ2-3; clone size: NA; D gene: TRBD1; CDR3 DNA: TGTGCCGGATCAGGGGGCGAGCATAGCACAGATACGCAGTATTTT; CDR3 protein: CAGSGGEHSTDTQYF
V gene: TRBV5-7; J gene: TRBJ1-6; clone size: NA; D gene: TRBD1; CDR3 DNA: TGTGCCAGCAGCGGGGACAGGAGCTCCTATAATTCACCCCTCCACTTT; CDR3 protein: CASSGDRSSYNSPLHF
V gene: TRBV4-1; J gene: TRBJ2-4; clone size: NA; D gene: NA; CDR3 DNA: TGCGCCAGCAGCCTCCTAAACCTAGCCAAAAACATTCAGTACTTC; CDR3 protein: CASSLLNLAKNIQYF
V gene: TRBV27; J gene: TRBJ1-1; clone size: NA; D gene: NA; CDR3 DNA: TGTGCCAGCAGTTTATACTCAGTCAACACTGAAGCTTTCTTT; CDR3 protein: CASSLYSVNTEAFF
V gene: TRBV28; J gene: TRBJ1-3; clone size: NA; D gene: TRBD1; CDR3 DNA: TGTGCCAGCAGTTTATTTGGGACAGGGGGCTCTGGAAACACCATATATTTT; CDR3 protein: CASSLFGTGGSGNTIYF
V gene: TRBV4-1; J gene: TRBJ2-7; clone size: NA; D gene: TRBD2; CDR3 DNA: TGCGCCAGCAGCCAAGGGGGCCGTGGTAGCGGGGCTTACGAGCAGTACTTC; CDR3 protein: CASSQGGRGSGAYEQYF
V gene: TRBV12-3/TRBV12-4; J gene: TRBJ1-1; clone size: NA; D gene: NA; CDR3 DNA: TGTGCCAGCAGCCGCAGCGGGAACACTGAAGCTTTCTTT; CDR3 protein: CASSRSGNTEAFF
V gene: TRBV27; J gene: TRBJ2-2; clone size: NA; D gene: TRBD2; CDR3 DNA: TGTGCCAGCAGTTTGTCCTTAGCGGGAGCCGGCGGGGAGCTGTTTTTT; CDR3 protein: CASSLSLAGAGGELFF
V gene: TRBV27; J gene: TRBJ2-2; clone size: NA; D gene: NA; CDR3 DNA: TGTGCCAGCAGTAACAGGGTCACCGGGGAGCTGTTTTTT; CDR3 protein: CASSNRVTGELFF
V gene: TRBV6-5; J gene: TRBJ1-6; clone size: few; D gene: NA; CDR3 DNA: TGTGCCAGCAGTTCCCCACTTGGACGGGGGAATTCACCCCTCCACTTT; CDR3 protein: CASSSPLGRGNSPLHF
V gene: TRBV3-1/TRBV3-2; J gene: TRBJ2-5; clone size: NA; D gene: TRBD2; CDR3 DNA: TGTGCCAGCAGCGAAAGCCCGACTAGCGGGGAGACCCAGTACTTC; CDR3 protein: CASSESPTSGETQYF
V gene: TRBV6-5; J gene: TRBJ1-1; clone size: NA; D gene: NA; CDR3 DNA: TGTGCCAGCACCTTAGACCATAACACTGAAGCTTTCTTT; CDR3 protein: CASTLDHNTEAFF
V gene: TRBV28; J gene: TRBJ1-5; clone size: NA; D gene: NA; CDR3 DNA: TGTGCCAGCAGTTTGGATGGGGCTGGGCAGCCCCAGCATTTT; CDR3 protein: CASSLDGAGQPQHF
V gene: TRBV28; J gene: TRBJ2-3; clone size: NA; D gene: TRBD2; CDR3 DNA: TGTGCCAGCAGTTTATTCGCGGGAGCCGATACGCAGTATTTT; CDR3 protein: CASSLFAGADTQYF
V gene: TRBV6-5; J gene: TRBJ1-3; clone size: NA; D gene: NA; CDR3 DNA: TGTGCCAGCAGTTATGTGATGGGAAACACCATATATTTT; CDR3 protein: CASSYVMGNTIYF
V gene: TRBV11-2; J gene: TRBJ2-1; clone size: NA; D gene: TRBD2; CDR3 DNA: TGTGCCAGCAGCTTAGAACTAGCGGGAGGCACTTACTACAATGAGCAGTTCTTC; CDR3 protein: CASSLELAGGTYYNEQFF
V gene: TRBV15; J gene: TRBJ1-5; clone size: NA; D gene: NA; CDR3 DNA: TGTGCCACCAGCACTCCCCCCAGGGATAGTCAGCCCCAGCATTTT; CDR3 protein: CATSTPPRDSQPQHF